The 19 T cell receptor beta chains listed next were all sequenced from one sample in a study of shared clonotypes between healthy human individuals (dated by TCRdb to between 2020 and 2021). For the CD8 naive samples, CD45RO-negative cells were positively selected for CCR7, yielding a CD45RA+CCR7+ population from which TemRA cells were excluded. Libraries were built with the immunoSEQ multiplex PCR assay. In TCRdb, the immuneACCESS table is reduced to in-frame sequences with V and J assigned. These tables do not hold every clone; where another copy was compared, an unresolved V gene accounts for under half, and the others remain unexplained. For this sample there are around 1,900,000 clones; 93% appear just once. Of the sample, around 1.8% is held by the ten largest clones. Sample: naive CD8+ T cells from PBMCs. Sample cell subset or site, as interpreted from the label and publication: CD45RA+CCR7+. The receptor source for this set is a man aged 18 to 35 in good health. Some clones in this sample may be carry-over from other donors' samples.

This sequence joins TRBV6-6 and TRBJ1-1; no firm D call. V lost 5 bases to trimming and J lost 0 bases, with 4 bases between them. Germline lookup yields CDR1 MNHNY and CDR2 SVGAGI (reference sequence). The CDR3 has 12 residues. CDR3 nucleotide sequence: TGTGCCAGCAGTCCCTTGAACACTGAAGCTTTCTTT. Its protein product is CASSPLNTEAFF.

The V call is TRBV13, the J call TRBJ2-2, with TRBD1 matching 11 bases. Germline V gives CDR1 PRHDT, CDR2 FYEKMQ (reference sequence). The CDR3 contains 16 residues. V trimming: 5 bases; J trimming: 5 bases; junction bases outside the gene matches: 7. CDR3 amino acids: CASSPQWDRGTGELFF. For the CDR3, the DNA is TGTGCCAGCAGCCCACAATGGGACAGGGGGACCGGGGAGCTGTTTTTT.

A word on this clone: The junction and the germline gene differ at one end; a read error may be behind it. This sequence joins TRBV5-6 and TRBJ2-1; possibly TRBD1 or TRBD2 for D (5 bases each). The length of the CDR3 is 15 residues. Germline CDR1 is SGHDT and CDR2 is YYEEEE. CDR3 amino acids: CASNLGTNTYNEQFF. DNA of the CDR3: TGTGCCAGCAACTTGGGGACGAACACCTACAATGAGCAGTTCTTC.

This clone has just one count. The chain couples TRBV28 to TRBJ2-7; the D is unclear. This CDR3 is 14 amino acids long. Trimming took 6 bases from V and 3 from J, leaving 15 bases between them. Germline assignment: CDR1 MDHEN and CDR2 SYDVKM. The chain's CDR3 is CASRKVVGFYEQYF. The CDR3 coding sequence is TGTGCCAGCAGGAAAGTAGTAGGCTTCTACGAGCAGTACTTC.

Remarks on this clone: Other DNA sequences within the sample encode an identical CDR3. This chain uses TRBV7-9 with TRBJ2-2; 7 bases align to TRBD2. V dropped 5 bases and J dropped 0; count of bases not matched to a gene: 3. CDR3 length: 15 residues. The germline V gene has CDR1 SEHNR and CDR2 FQNEAQ (reference sequence). Here the CDR3 reads CASSPSGTNTGELFF. DNA of the CDR3: TGTGCCAGCAGCCCTAGCGGAACGAACACCGGGGAGCTGTTTTTT.

This clone was detected only once. The DNA of the CDR3 is TGTGCCACCAGCAGCGGACTAGGGGACTACAATGAGCAGTTCTTC. Its translation is CATSSGLGDYNEQFF. V usage is TRBV15 and J usage is TRBJ2-1, with 7 bases fitting TRBD2. CDR1 LNHNV and CDR2 YYDKDF come from the germline V gene (reference sequence). CDR3 length: 15 residues. The V and J ends lost 3 bases and 3 bases, in that order; junction bases with no gene match: 5.

This chain links TRBV7-9 with TRBJ2-3, with D hard to call. The CDR3 runs to 14 residues. The germline gives CDR1 SEHNR, CDR2 FQNEAQ (reference sequence). Trimming pared 1 base from V and 4 bases from J, leaving 9 bases between. The CDR3 DNA reads TGTGCCAGCAGCTTAGGGGTGGGCGCAGATACGCAGTATTTT. It is translated as CASSLGVGADTQYF.

The chain joins TRBV7-8 to TRBJ1-2; D call uncertain. V was cut by 5 bases and J by 4 bases, with 14 bases left in between. CDR1 and CDR2 from the germline V gene are SGHVS and FQNEAQ. This CDR3 has 14 amino acids. CDR3 region: CASSPPDGIYGYTF. DNA of the CDR3: TGTGCCAGCAGCCCTCCCGATGGGATCTATGGCTACACCTTC.

This chain links TRBV2 with TRBJ1-2; tentative D call: TRBD1 (5 bases). The V and J ends lost 8 bases and 4 bases respectively, with 14 bases between them. Germline V gene data show CDR1 as SNHLY and CDR2 as FYNNEI. This CDR3 has 13 residues. The CDR3 coding sequence is TGTGCCAGCGAGTTGACAGTATTCTATGGCTACACCTTC. As protein: CASELTVFYGYTF.

The chain employs TRBV19 and TRBJ2-1; D gene unclear. CDR1 is LNHDA, CDR2 SQIVND, per germline (reference sequence). This CDR3 has 16 amino acids. V was cut by 5 bases and J by 5 bases, with 19 bases left in between. The CDR3 is CASSESNWVTDNEQFF. The CDR3 DNA follows: TGTGCCAGTAGTGAATCAAACTGGGTCACGGACAATGAGCAGTTCTTC.

The rearrangement links TRBV2 to TRBJ2-7; a possible D gene is TRBD2 (5 bases). Trimming shortened V by 8 bases and J by 4 bases, and 15 bases separated the two germline ends. The germline V gene has CDR1 SNHLY and CDR2 FYNNEI. This CDR3 contains 13 residues. CDR3 residues: CASRGLEFYEQYF. CDR3 nucleotide sequence: TGTGCCAGCCGCGGGCTAGAGTTTTACGAGCAGTACTTC.

This chain connects TRBV9 to TRBJ2-5, with D maybe TRBD1 (6 bases). The CDR3 is 13 amino acids. In germline, CDR1 is SGDLS, CDR2 YYNGEE. V shed 1 base and J shed 7 bases, with 11 bases lying between them. The chain's CDR3 is CASSVTGSGTQYF. The CDR3 DNA reads TGTGCCAGCAGCGTAACAGGGAGCGGGACCCAGTACTTC.

This chain links TRBV15 with TRBJ2-7, with 7 bases that match TRBD1. CDR3 length: 16 residues. The ends lost 4 bases at V and 4 bases at J; junction bases unmatched: 13. CDR1 LNHNV and CDR2 YYDKDF come from the germline V gene (reference sequence). The CDR3 bases are TGTGCCACCAGCACCCCGAGACAGGGAAGGAGATACGAGCAGTACTTC. It encodes CATSTPRQGRRYEQYF.

The chain combines TRBV5-8 with TRBJ2-1, with D maybe TRBD1 (5 bases). The germline CDR1 and CDR2 sequences are SGHTS and YDEGEE. This CDR3 has 13 residues. V lost 3 bases to trimming and J lost 6 bases, with 10 bases between them. CDR3: CASSSAGFNEQFF. The CDR3 nucleotides are TGTGCCAGCAGCTCCGCAGGGTTCAATGAGCAGTTCTTC.

The rearrangement links TRBV7-8 to TRBJ2-7; 10 bases are shared with TRBD2. After removal of 5 bases from V and 2 bases from J, the junction contained 9 bases not matched to a gene. The germline V gene encodes CDR1 SGHVS and CDR2 FQNEAQ. The CDR3 is 16 residues long. In nucleotides, the CDR3 is TGTGCCAGCAGCGCCCCTTCTAGCGGGAGTACCTACGAGCAGTACTTC. Translated, it gives CASSAPSSGSTYEQYF.

The chain recombines TRBV9 with TRBJ2-2; no reliable D call. The V end lost 0 bases, the J end lost 8 bases, and 17 bases lay between the germline ends. Germline CDR1 is SGDLS and CDR2 is YYNGEE. The CDR3 extends over 16 amino acids. In nucleotides, the CDR3 is TGTGCCAGCAGCGTAGGTCCAGCCTCGCACAGTGGGGAGCTGTTTTTT. Its translation is CASSVGPASHSGELFF.

This clone was seen a single time. The chain recombines TRBV5-1 with TRBJ2-6; TRBD1 is a possible D gene (5 bases). The CDR3 contains 15 residues. The germline V and J ends were trimmed by 0 bases and 9 bases, with 13 bases remaining between them. CDR1 SGHRS and CDR2 YFSETQ come from the germline V gene. Here the CDR3 reads CASSLEGPLSNVLTF. The CDR3 DNA reads TGCGCCAGCAGCTTGGAGGGGCCCCTCAGCAACGTCCTGACTTTC.

CDR3 DNA sequence: TGTGCCAGCAGTCCCCTCGAACTCCAAGGGAATGGCTACACCTTC. Translation: CASSPLELQGNGYTF. This sequence joins TRBV28 and TRBJ1-2; the D is unclear. The V end lost 5 bases, the J end lost 6 bases, and 19 bases lay between the germline ends. The CDR3 covers 15 residues. Germline-derived CDR1 and CDR2 are MDHEN and SYDVKM.

The chain recombines TRBV11-2 with TRBJ1-2; D might be TRBD1 (5 bases). Per germline, CDR1 SGHAT and CDR2 FQNNGV. This CDR3 is 15 amino acids long. V was cut by 3 bases and J by 6 bases, with 17 bases left in between. The CDR3 DNA follows: TGTGCCAGCAGCTTCCCCGGGGGGGTTATCGATGGCTACACCTTC. It yields the protein CASSFPGGVIDGYTF. Variable domain in full (rest from reference TRBV11-2 and TRBJ1-2): EAGVAQSPRYKIIEKRQSVAFWCNPISGHATLYWYQQILGQGPKLLIQFQNNGVVDDSQLPKDRFSAERLKGVDSTLKIQPAKLEDSAVYLCASSFPGGVIDGYTFGSGTRLTVV.